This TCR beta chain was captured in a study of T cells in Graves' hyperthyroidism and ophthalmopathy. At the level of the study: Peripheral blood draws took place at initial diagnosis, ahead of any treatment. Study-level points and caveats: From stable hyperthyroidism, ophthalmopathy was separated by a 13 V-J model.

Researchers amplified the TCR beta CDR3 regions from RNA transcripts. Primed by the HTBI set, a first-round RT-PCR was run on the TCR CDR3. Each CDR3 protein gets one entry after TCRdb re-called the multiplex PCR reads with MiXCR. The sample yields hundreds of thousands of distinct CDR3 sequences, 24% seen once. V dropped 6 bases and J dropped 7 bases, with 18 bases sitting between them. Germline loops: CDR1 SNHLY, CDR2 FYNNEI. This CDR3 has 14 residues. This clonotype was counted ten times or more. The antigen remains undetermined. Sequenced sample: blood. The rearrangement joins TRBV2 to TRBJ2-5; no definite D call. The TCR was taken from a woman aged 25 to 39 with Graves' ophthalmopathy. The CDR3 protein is CASRPLKLKGTQYF. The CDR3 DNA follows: TGTGCCAGCAGGCCTCTCAAGCTTAAAGGGACCCAGTACTTC.